The 18 T cell receptor beta chains below all came from one sample that was sequenced in a study of T-cell memory formation after mild COVID-19. TCRdb processed the 5' RACE reads anew with MiXCR; each CDR3 protein has one entry. Of roughly 180,000 distinct CDR3 sequences in the sample, about a fifth were seen once. The specimen sequenced was PBMCs or a T cell subset sorted from them (not recorded which). The source is a man in his late teens or twenties who had mild COVID-19 (a few samples of this study predate the infection). Cell type and time point are not known.

This clonotype was counted a few times. The chain carries TRBV4-1 and TRBJ2-1; 13 bases fit TRBD2. The V gene's germline CDR1 is MGHRA and CDR2 YSYEKL. V was clipped by 4 bases and J by 7 bases; unmatched bases: 7. This CDR3 contains 16 residues. CDR3 sequence: CASSPLAGGQLNEQFF. CDR3 DNA sequence: TGCGCCAGCAGCCCACTAGCGGGGGGGCAGCTAAATGAGCAGTTCTTC.

The V and J genes are TRBV6-6 and TRBJ1-2; D gene uncertain. CDR3 length: 15 residues. Germline V gene lookup returns CDR1 MNHNY and CDR2 SVGAGI (reference sequence). V was trimmed by 2 bases and J by 0 bases, leaving 10 bases between them. This CDR3 is CASSYLDGANYGYTF. The CDR3 nucleotides are TGTGCCAGCAGTTACCTGGACGGAGCTAACTATGGCTACACCTTC.

In its sample, this clonotype was seen a few times. The rearrangement links TRBV10-3 to TRBJ1-1; no clear D. The CDR3 has 12 residues. The germline V and J ends were trimmed by 7 bases and 2 bases, with 8 bases remaining between them. CDR1 ENHRY and CDR2 SYGVKD come from the germline V gene. As DNA, the CDR3 is TGTGCCATCACAGACGGCAACACTGAAGCTTTCTTT. The encoded protein is CAITDGNTEAFF.

This clonotype has just a few counts. The chain has TRBV5-1 and TRBJ2-1; no firm D call. CDR3 length: 12 residues. Trimming shortened V by 4 bases and J by 4 bases, and 6 bases separated the two germline ends. Germline V gene lookup returns CDR1 SGHRS and CDR2 YFSETQ. The CDR3 sequence: CASSPGYNEQFF. CDR3 DNA sequence: TGCGCCAGCAGCCCCGGGTACAATGAGCAGTTCTTC.

The chain's CDR3 is CSAWGVGSPLHF. The DNA for the CDR3 is TGCAGTGCGTGGGGGGTTGGTTCACCCCTCCACTTT. V usage is TRBV20-1 and J usage is TRBJ1-6; TRBD1 is a possible D gene (5 bases). Germline assignment: CDR1 DFQATT and CDR2 SNEGSKA (reference sequence). This CDR3 is built from 12 residues. V was pared by 6 bases and J by 9 bases, with 12 bases between.

This clonotype showed up just a few times. The chain carries TRBV6-5 and TRBJ2-5; TRBD2 might be the D (6 bases). V dropped 5 bases and J dropped 2 bases, with 12 bases sitting between them. The CDR3 is made up of 14 amino acids. Germline assignment: CDR1 MNHEY and CDR2 SVGAGI. CDR3 sequence reads: CASSKFGGQETQYF. DNA for the CDR3: TGTGCCAGCAGTAAATTTGGGGGGCAAGAGACCCAGTACTTC.

This clonotype has just a few counts. The chain links TRBV18 to TRBJ1-1; tentative D call: TRBD1 (6 bases). This CDR3 spans 15 amino acids. V was shortened by 6 bases and J by 0 bases, with 14 bases between the two germline ends. In germline, CDR1 is KGHSH, CDR2 LQKENI. In DNA form, the CDR3 reads TGTGCCAGCTCGCCTGTGGACAGCGTGAACACTGAAGCTTTCTTT. Protein: CASSPVDSVNTEAFF.

The J gene is TRBJ1-2, the V gene TRBV7-9; D is possibly TRBD1 (5 bases). The CDR3 consists of 12 residues. Germline-derived CDR1 and CDR2 are SEHNR and FQNEAQ (reference sequence). V lost 5 bases, J lost 8 bases, and 12 bases lay in between. The CDR3 protein is CASSTWTQGYTF. The CDR3 nucleotides read TGTGCCAGCAGCACCTGGACACAAGGCTACACCTTC.

This clonotype was picked up a small number of times. J is TRBJ2-4 and V is TRBV20-1, with unresolved D. This CDR3 region has 14 residues. Germline CDR1 DFQATT, CDR2 SNEGSKA (reference sequence). Deletions cut 2 bases from V and 0 bases from J, with 8 bases between. In nucleotides, the CDR3 is TGCAGTGCTAGACCCCCGGGAGCCAAAAACATTCAGTACTTC. This encodes CSARPPGAKNIQYF.

There are a few counts of this clonotype. J is TRBJ1-1 and V is TRBV14; D remains ambiguous. The CDR3 spans 17 residues. Germline lookup yields CDR1 SGHDN and CDR2 FVKESK. The V end lost 0 bases, the J end lost 5 bases, and 19 bases lay between the germline ends. The CDR3 DNA follows: TGTGCCAGCAGCCAAGAAACGTCGCGGATGTCGTGGACTGAAGCTTTCTTT. Its translation is CASSQETSRMSWTEAFF.

This clonotype was found a few times. CDR3 in amino acids: CASSPRLGAGELFF. The CDR3 DNA reads as TGTGCCAGCAGCCCAAGGCTAGGGGCTGGGGAGCTGTTTTTT. The chain couples TRBV7-3 to TRBJ2-2; possible D gene TRBD1, 5 bases. Per germline, CDR1 SGHTA and CDR2 FQGTGA. The CDR3 runs to 14 residues. The V end was cut by 5 bases, the J end by 8 bases, with 15 bases between.

This clonotype was recorded once. This sequence joins TRBV10-2 and TRBJ1-2, with D maybe TRBD1 (5 bases). The ends were cut back, 11 bases at V and 7 bases at J, with 20 bases in the middle. In germline, CDR1 is WSHSY, CDR2 SAAADI. The CDR3 contains 13 residues. The CDR3, as DNA: TGCGCCGCAGCCTCGGACGAGAGGGGTGGCTACACCTTC. Translated, it gives CAAASDERGGYTF.

This clonotype appeared many times. The gene calls are TRBV7-2 and TRBJ2-5; TRBD1 matches at 8 bases. Germline assignment: CDR1 SGHTA and CDR2 FQGNSA. The CDR3 spans 14 residues. Germline trimming cut 5 bases from V and 2 bases from J; bases unmatched to any gene: 4. The CDR3 DNA reads as TGTGCCAGCAGCAACAGGGGGGCGCAAGAGACCCAGTACTTC. Residues: CASSNRGAQETQYF. Full variable domain (missing parts from reference TRBV7-2 and TRBJ2-5): GAGVSQSPSNKVTEKGKDVELRCDPISGHTALYWYRQSLGQGLEFLIYFQGNSAPDKSGLPSDRFSAERTGGSVSTLTIQRTQQEDSAVYLCASSNRGAQETQYFGPGTRLLVL.

This clonotype was found a few times. This CDR3 is CASSSTGWGTGELFF. DNA of the CDR3: TGTGCCAGCAGTTCGACAGGGTGGGGCACCGGGGAGCTGTTTTTT. The chain carries TRBV28 and TRBJ2-2, with 7 bases that match TRBD1. This CDR3 has 15 residues. Germline assignment: CDR1 MDHEN and CDR2 SYDVKM. V shed 4 bases, J shed 4 bases, and the junction held 6 bases outside the gene matches.

The V gene is TRBV5-1, the J gene TRBJ2-7, with D perhaps matching TRBD1 (5 bases). V gave up 0 bases and J gave up 9 bases, with 13 bases separating them. CDR1 is SGHRS, CDR2 YFSETQ, per germline. The length of the CDR3 is 13 residues. The CDR3: CASSLDRKSGQYF. The CDR3 DNA sequence: TGCGCCAGCAGCTTGGACAGGAAGTCAGGGCAGTACTTC.

This chain joins TRBV5-1 and TRBJ1-3, with D perhaps TRBD1 (6 bases). This CDR3 has 16 amino acids. The V end lost 4 bases, the J end lost 2 bases, and 16 bases lay between the germline ends. CDR1 and CDR2 from the germline V gene are SGHRS and YFSETQ. This chain's CDR3 is CASSDRGNTAGNTIYF. The DNA of the CDR3 is TGCGCCAGCAGCGATAGGGGGAATACGGCTGGAAACACCATATATTTT.

This chain links TRBV2 with TRBJ1-6, with a weak D call TRBD1 (6 bases). V was shortened by 8 bases and J by 10 bases, with 15 bases between the two germline ends. Germline values: CDR1 SNHLY, CDR2 FYNNEI. The CDR3 has 13 residues. The CDR3 region is CASWAGVNSPLHF. In nucleotides, the CDR3 is TGTGCCAGCTGGGCAGGGGTGAACTCACCCCTCCACTTT. The full variable domain, its missing parts supplied by reference TRBV2 and TRBJ1-6, is EPEVTQTPSHQVTQMGQEVILRCVPISNHLYFYWYRQILGQKVEFLVSFYNNEISEKSEIFDDQFSVERPDGSNFTLKIRSTKLEDSAMYFCASWAGVNSPLHFGNGTRLTVT.

The chain has TRBV6-5 and TRBJ1-6; D uncertain. Germline V CDR1 and CDR2: MNHEY, SVGAGI. V was cut by 8 bases and J by 7 bases, with 12 bases left in between. This CDR3 region has 13 residues. CDR3 amino acids: CASLQGWNSPLHF. The CDR3 DNA sequence: TGTGCCAGCCTCCAAGGGTGGAATTCACCCCTCCACTTT.